The 27 T cell receptor beta chains listed next were all sequenced from one sample in a study of blood T cell repertoires in COVID-19. Repertoires were generated with immunoSEQ multiplex PCR, while TCRdb's copy carries only in-frame clones and drops some. The sample yields roughly 250,000 clones, approximately 83% seen once. The sample taken for sequencing was PBMCs or T cells enriched from blood (not recorded which). Receptors were obtained from a woman between 35 and 50 years old with acute COVID-19.

J is TRBJ2-2 and V is TRBV5-1; weak D call: TRBD2 (5 bases). V was pared by 6 bases and J by 2 bases, with 14 bases between. Looked up from germline, CDR1 is SGHRS and CDR2 is YFSETQ. This CDR3 is 15 amino acids long. In nucleotides, the CDR3 is TGCGCCAGCACCTTTAGGACTTCTAACACCGGGGAGCTGTTTTTT. It translates to CASTFRTSNTGELFF.

The chain couples TRBV13 to TRBJ1-2, with D unclear. V was trimmed by 1 base and J by 2 bases, leaving 11 bases between them. The CDR3 has 15 residues. Germline V gives CDR1 PRHDT, CDR2 FYEKMQ (reference sequence). In nucleotides, the CDR3 is TGTGCCAGCAGCTTAGTGGGAGGAAAGAACTATGGCTACACCTTC. Its protein product is CASSLVGGKNYGYTF.

The V call is TRBV5-5, the J call TRBJ1-4, with D possibly TRBD1 on 5 matching bases. This CDR3 spans 16 amino acids. CDR1 is SGHKS and CDR2 is YYEKEE in the germline V gene (reference sequence). Deletions cut 1 base from V and 7 bases from J, with 17 bases between. The chain's CDR3 is CASSLIGGWVGEKLFF. The CDR3, as DNA: TGTGCCAGCAGCTTGATCGGGGGGTGGGTCGGTGAAAAACTGTTTTTT.

The chain carries TRBV5-1 and TRBJ1-4; 9 nucleotides line up with TRBD1. The V segment lost 1 base and the J segment 6 bases; nucleotides outside the gene matches: 4. The CDR3 covers 15 residues. CDR1 SGHRS and CDR2 YFSETQ come from the germline V gene. The CDR3 reads CASSLYRDRDEKLFF. The CDR3 DNA is TGCGCCAGCAGCTTGTACCGGGACAGGGATGAAAAACTGTTTTTT.

The chain is built from TRBV29-1 and TRBJ1-5; D perhaps matches TRBD1 (5 bases). CDR1 and CDR2 (germline): SQVTM, ANQGSEA. The CDR3 is made up of 13 amino acids. The V end lost 5 bases, the J end lost 6 bases, and 14 bases lay between the germline ends. The CDR3 coding sequence is TGCAGCGTTACCGTGGGGGGGGTTCAGCCCCAGCATTTT. Translation: CSVTVGGVQPQHF.

As DNA, the CDR3 is TGTGCCTGGGGGACAGGGGGAGGAGGAACAGATACGCAGTATTTT. Translated: CAWGTGGGGTDTQYF. The chain employs TRBV30 and TRBJ2-3; 11 positions match TRBD1. The CDR3 extends over 15 amino acids. CDR1 and CDR2 from the germline V gene are GTSNPN and SVGIG (reference sequence). V was pared by 5 bases and J by 3 bases, with 7 bases of the junction left unmatched.

The rearrangement uses TRBV12-5 and TRBJ2-3; D is ambiguous. The germline V gene has CDR1 LGHNT and CDR2 FRNRAP. V lost 1 base, J lost 1 base, and 3 bases lay in between. The CDR3 is made up of 13 amino acids. CDR3: CASGLAGTDTQYF. CDR3 bases: TGTGCTAGTGGTTTGGCTGGCACAGATACGCAGTATTTT.

This clone was seen just once. The chain combines TRBV7-9 with TRBJ2-1, with 8 bases identical to TRBD2. The V gene's germline CDR1 is SEHNR and CDR2 FQNEAQ (reference sequence). The CDR3 sequence is 14 residues long. V shed 3 bases and J 7 bases; nucleotides not matched to a gene: 5. The CDR3 bases are TGTGCCAGCAGCTTGGCGGGAGGAACGAATGAGCAGTTCTTC. Translation gives CASSLAGGTNEQFF.

The CDR3 loop reads CASSQDLDQPQHF. CDR3 coding DNA: TGCGCCAGCAGCCAAGATCTAGATCAGCCCCAGCATTTT. V usage is TRBV4-1 and J usage is TRBJ1-5; no definite D call. This CDR3 is built from 13 residues. V dropped 0 bases and J dropped 5 bases, with 5 bases sitting between them. Germline V gene data show CDR1 as MGHRA and CDR2 as YSYEKL.

The chain carries TRBV7-9 and TRBJ1-1; D is uncertain. Looked up from germline, CDR1 is SEHNR and CDR2 is FQNEAQ (reference sequence). The CDR3 sequence is 14 residues long. The ends were cut back, 5 bases at V and 1 base at J, with 11 bases in the middle. This CDR3 reads CASSEPTPNTEAFF. The CDR3 region has the DNA TGTGCCAGCAGCGAACCGACACCGAACACTGAAGCTTTCTTT. The full variable domain, with the rest looked up from reference TRBV7-9 and TRBJ1-1, is DTGVSQNPRHKITKRGQNVTFRCDPISEHNRLYWYRQTLGQGPEFLTYFQNEAQLEKSRLLSDRFSAERPKGSFSTLEIQRTEQGDSAMYLCASSEPTPNTEAFFGQGTRLTVV.

The chain employs TRBV29-1 and TRBJ2-7, with no clear D. The length of the CDR3 is 12 residues. Germline-derived CDR1 and CDR2 are SQVTM and ANQGSEA. V was shortened by 4 bases and J by 4 bases, with 11 bases between the two germline ends. CDR3 bases: TGCAGCGTTGCAGGCTATTCGTACGAGCAGTACTTC. This encodes CSVAGYSYEQYF.

The chain combines TRBV28 with TRBJ2-3; tentatively, D is TRBD2 (6 bases). The CDR3 is made up of 14 amino acids. Deletions cut 2 bases from V and 2 bases from J, with 8 bases between. CDR1 and CDR2 (germline): MDHEN, SYDVKM. The CDR3 DNA sequence: TGTGCCAGCAGTTTAACGGGAGTCACAGATACGCAGTATTTT. Translation gives CASSLTGVTDTQYF.

This rearrangement joins TRBV11-3 to TRBJ2-3, with TRBD2 matching over 9 bases. The germline gives CDR1 SGHNT, CDR2 YENEEA. V shed 1 base, J shed 4 bases, and the junction held 6 bases outside the gene matches. The CDR3 is made up of 16 amino acids. CDR3: CASSLGDSGSADTQYF. DNA for the CDR3: TGTGCCAGCAGCTTAGGGGATAGCGGGAGCGCAGATACGCAGTATTTT.

The genes are TRBV11-2 and TRBJ2-6, with TRBD1 matching 12 bases. Germline CDR1 is SGHAT and CDR2 is FQNNGV. This CDR3 contains 18 residues. Unmatched junction bases numbered 5, after V lost 5 bases and J lost 0 bases. The DNA for the CDR3 is TGTGCCAGCAGCAGGGGACAGGGGGCTTACTCTGGGGCCAACGTCCTGACTTTC. Translation: CASSRGQGAYSGANVLTF.

This chain uses TRBV6-5 with TRBJ2-7; 11 nucleotides line up with TRBD2. This CDR3 comprises 15 residues. Germline values: CDR1 MNHEY, CDR2 SVGAGI. V trimming: 6 bases; J trimming: 2 bases; junction bases outside the gene matches: 6. CDR3 nucleotides: TGTGCCAGCAGGATGACTAGCGGGGTTACCTACGAGCAGTACTTC. This sequence encodes CASRMTSGVTYEQYF.

As to this clone: The sample carries other DNA sequences with the same CDR3. The V call is TRBV7-9, the J call TRBJ2-5, with 7 bases identical to TRBD2. The CDR3 contains 14 residues. The germline CDR1 and CDR2 sequences are SEHNR and FQNEAQ (reference sequence). J lost 0 bases, V lost 6 bases, and 4 bases had no gene match. CDR3 residues: CASSPGTNQETQYF. Written as DNA, the CDR3 is TGTGCCAGCAGTCCCGGGACTAACCAAGAGACCCAGTACTTC. Variable domain in full (rest from reference TRBV7-9 and TRBJ2-5): DTGVSQNPRHKITKRGQNVTFRCDPISEHNRLYWYRQTLGQGPEFLTYFQNEAQLEKSRLLSDRFSAERPKGSFSTLEIQRTEQGDSAMYLCASSPGTNQETQYFGPGTRLLVL.

This chain connects TRBV4-2 to TRBJ2-1; possibly TRBD2 for D (5 bases). Germline V gives CDR1 LGHNA, CDR2 YNFKEQ. This CDR3 has 17 amino acids. V was trimmed by 3 bases and J by 0 bases, leaving 15 bases between them. The CDR3, as DNA: TGTGCCAGCAGCCAGGTAGCGCAAACGAGCTCCTACAATGAGCAGTTCTTC. Protein: CASSQVAQTSSYNEQFF.

The sample holds one count of this clone. J is TRBJ2-3 and V is TRBV15, with D perhaps matching TRBD1 (5 bases). Germline lookup yields CDR1 LNHNV and CDR2 YYDKDF (reference sequence). This CDR3 has 15 residues. The V end was cut by 5 bases, the J end by 5 bases, with 17 bases between. CDR3 sequence reads: CATSPSTTQGDTQYF. The CDR3, as DNA: TGTGCCACCAGCCCATCAACCACTCAGGGAGATACGCAGTATTTT. Full variable domain (outside the CDR3, taken from reference TRBV15 and TRBJ2-3): DAMVIQNPRYQVTQFGKPVTLSCSQTLNHNVMYWYQQKSSQAPKLLFHYYDKDFNNEADTPDNFQSRRPNTSFCFLDIRSPGLGDTAMYLCATSPSTTQGDTQYFGPGTRLTVL.

Here the CDR3 reads CASSLEVGLAALGVQFF. CDR3 bases: TGCGCCAGCAGTTTAGAGGTTGGACTAGCGGCCCTCGGGGTGCAGTTCTTC. This rearrangement joins TRBV4-1 to TRBJ2-1; 10 bases fit TRBD2. V trimming: 6 bases; J trimming: 12 bases; junction bases outside the gene matches: 20. CDR1 MGHRA and CDR2 YSYEKL come from the germline V gene. The length of the CDR3 is 17 residues.

This chain uses TRBV6-5 with TRBJ1-2, with D uncertain. Germline V gene data show CDR1 as MNHEY and CDR2 as SVGAGI. The CDR3 extends over 13 amino acids. V was pared by 7 bases and J by 8 bases, with 17 bases between. CDR3 nucleotide sequence: TGTGCCAGCATCTCCCTTCGGGAGGGAGGCTACACCTTC. Translation gives CASISLREGGYTF.

This chain joins TRBV28 and TRBJ1-6, with TRBD1 matching 8 bases. CDR1 is MDHEN, CDR2 SYDVKM, per germline. V was clipped by 5 bases and J by 8 bases; unmatched bases: 8. CDR3 size: 15 residues. This chain's CDR3 is CASSGGQGSDSPLHF. CDR3 in DNA: TGTGCCAGCAGTGGAGGACAGGGTAGTGATTCACCCCTCCACTTT.

This chain links TRBV19 with TRBJ2-1, with TRBD1 as a possible D gene (5 bases). Trimming took 0 bases from V and 5 from J, leaving 11 bases between them. From germline, CDR1 is LNHDA and CDR2 SQIVND (reference sequence). The CDR3 is 15 residues long. CDR3 nucleotides: TGTGCCAGTAGTATAGATGCAGGGCGAAACAATGAGCAGTTCTTC. Its translation: CASSIDAGRNNEQFF.

V is TRBV27 and J is TRBJ2-3, with D maybe TRBD2 (6 bases). CDR3 size: 13 residues. V was shortened by 5 bases and J by 9 bases, with 15 bases between the two germline ends. The germline CDR1 and CDR2 sequences are MNHEY and SMNVEV (reference sequence). This CDR3 is CASSPGTFLTQYF. CDR3 DNA: TGTGCCAGCAGTCCCGGGACTTTCCTCACGCAGTATTTT.

The CDR3 DNA reads as TGTGCCAGCTCATCAGCGGGAGTAGAGACCCAGTACTTC. As protein: CASSSAGVETQYF. The V call is TRBV18, the J call TRBJ2-5, with 8 positions matching TRBD2. Germline values: CDR1 KGHSH, CDR2 LQKENI. Trimming removed 5 bases from V and 4 bases from J; junction bases left unmatched: 3. The CDR3 covers 13 residues.

The chain couples TRBV27 to TRBJ2-3, with 8 nucleotides matching TRBD1. The CDR3 contains 15 residues. The J segment lost 4 bases and the V segment lost 3 bases, leaving 6 bases of the junction unmatched. CDR1 is MNHEY and CDR2 is SMNVEV in the germline V gene (reference sequence). For the CDR3, the DNA is TGTGCCAGCAGTTTCTCGGACAGGGATGCAGATACGCAGTATTTT. It specifies CASSFSDRDADTQYF.

This clone was seen a handful of times. CDR3 region: CASSVVQNQPQHF. CDR3 in DNA: TGTGCCAGCAGCGTCGTGCAGAATCAGCCCCAGCATTTT. The rearrangement uses TRBV11-2 and TRBJ1-5; no clear D gene. V lost 5 bases and J lost 4, with 9 bases in between. The germline gives CDR1 SGHAT, CDR2 FQNNGV. The CDR3 extends over 13 amino acids.

The rearrangement links TRBV5-8 to TRBJ2-7; 8 positions match TRBD2. With V trimmed by 6 bases and J by 0 bases, 11 bases remained unmatched. This CDR3 comprises 16 residues. CDR1 and CDR2 from the germline V gene are SGHTS and YDEGEE. CDR3 bases: TGTGCCAGCAACCTTGTCTCAGCGGGAGCCTCCTACGAGCAGTACTTC. Protein sequence: CASNLVSAGASYEQYF.